The source of this T cell receptor (beta chain) is a study of post-analysis software for immune sequencing data. Study context: Recorded disease courses covered relapsing-remitting, secondary progressive and progressive-relapsing multiple sclerosis. Some patients had no subtype annotation.

Sequencing libraries made from TCR beta cDNA carried unique molecular identifiers. TCRdb reanalysed the PCR reads using MiXCR and keeps one entry per CDR3 protein. Among 750,000 to 900,000 distinct CDR3 sequences listed, 40% to 55% were seen once. A note on this clonotype: Its antigen is as yet unknown.

Germline-derived CDR1 and CDR2 are SNHLY and FYNNEI. This CDR3 spans 14 amino acids. The junction had 9 bases not matched to a gene; V was cut back by 5 bases and J by 6 bases. Study-level results: About 5 TRBV segments occurring more often in patients than controls included TRBV5-6, TRBV5-1 and TRBV20-1.

The source is a girl aged 10 to 17 with multiple sclerosis. The rearrangement uses TRBV2 and TRBJ1-2; the match to TRBD1 covers 7 bases. Sequencing used blood. The CDR3 coding sequence is TGTGCCAGCAGTACAAGAGACAGGGCGGATGGCTACACCTTC. This sequence encodes CASSTRDRADGYTF.